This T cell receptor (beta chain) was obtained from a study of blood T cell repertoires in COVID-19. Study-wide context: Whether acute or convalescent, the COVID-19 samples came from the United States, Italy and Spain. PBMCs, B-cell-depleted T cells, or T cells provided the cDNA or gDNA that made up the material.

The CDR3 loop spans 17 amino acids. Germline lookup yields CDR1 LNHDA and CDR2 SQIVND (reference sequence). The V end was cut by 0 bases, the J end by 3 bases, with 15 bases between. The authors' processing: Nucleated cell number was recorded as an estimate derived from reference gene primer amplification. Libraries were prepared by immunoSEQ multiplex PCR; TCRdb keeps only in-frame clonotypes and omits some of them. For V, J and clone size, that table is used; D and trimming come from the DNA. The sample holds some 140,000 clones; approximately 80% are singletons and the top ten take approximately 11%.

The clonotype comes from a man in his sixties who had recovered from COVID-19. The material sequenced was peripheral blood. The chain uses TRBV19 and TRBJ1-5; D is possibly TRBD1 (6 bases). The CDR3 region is CASSIDLFDRNNQPQHF. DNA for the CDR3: TGTGCCAGTAGTATAGATCTTTTTGACAGGAACAATCAGCCCCAGCATTTT. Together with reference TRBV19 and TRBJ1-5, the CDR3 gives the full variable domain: DGGITQSPKYLFRKEGQNVTLSCEQNLNHDAMYWYRQDPGQGLRLIYYSQIVNDFQKGDIAEGYSVSREKKESFPLTVTSAQKNPTAFYLCASSIDLFDRNNQPQHFGDGTRLSIL.